This T cell receptor (beta chain) was identified in a study of CD8+ T cells in alopecia areata. Study background: Grafted skin came from C3H/HeJ donors with spontaneous alopecia (roughly 6-13 months old) and was placed on roughly 7-10-week-old female C3H/HeJ mice. Findings and caveats of the study: More clonal than normal scalp was lesional scalp, particularly alopecia totalis/universalis. TCR sharing was clearer in mice than between patients, perhaps partly owing to patient HLA diversity.

V shed 2 bases and J shed 0 bases, with 11 bases lying between them. The germline V gene encodes CDR1 GKSSPN and CDR2 SITVG. The CDR3 is made up of 14 amino acids. As to this clone: Its antigen is not known. Gene names and germline match the mouse. The missing CDR3 end, 4 residues past where the read stops, is filled in from the germline J gene.

Following extraction, RNA underwent reverse transcription to cDNA, which served as the sequencing template. Clones were read by immunoSEQ multiplex PCR, and TCRdb kept only the in-frame ones, dropping some. The sample is made up of around 20,000 clones, none counted only once. The authors sorted pooled cutaneous lymph node cells using CD4, CD8alpha, NKG2D, NKG2ACE and other markers. The clonotype originates from a C3H/HeJ mouse with alopecia areata. The mice in this strain carry MHC haplotype H2-k. Sequenced sample: CD8+ T cells sorted from a lymph node. The chain carries TRBV31 and TRBJ2-7; possibly TRBD2 for D (6 bases). The sequenced CDR3 bases are TGTGCCTGGAGTAACTGGGAGAGCTCCTAT. Translating gives CAWSNWESSY. The full-length CDR3 reads as CAWSNWESSYEQYF.